Each of the 25 T cell receptor beta chains below was sequenced from the same sample in a study of T-cell reconstitution after alpha-beta-depleted transplantation in children. TCRbeta library construction was performed incorporating unique molecular identifiers. TCRdb re-called the PCR reads through MiXCR, storing one row per CDR3 protein. The sample includes 670,000 or so distinct CDR3 sequences, under 15% of them seen just once. Sequences were derived from PBMCs, sampled before TCRalphabeta/CD19-depleted stem cell transplant. Every receptor here comes from a girl between 2 and 10 years old with congenital amegakaryocytic thrombocytopenia, due to receive a stem cell transplant.

This clonotype has just a few counts. The chain joins TRBV12-3 or TRBV12-4 to TRBJ2-5, with unresolved D. With 6 bases removed from V and 0 bases from J, the gap between germline ends came to 11 bases. The CDR3 contains 14 residues. The CDR3 loop reads CASSHTTYQETQYF. The CDR3 bases are TGTGCCAGCAGCCATACTACGTACCAAGAGACCCAGTACTTC.

This clonotype was picked up many times. CDR3 sequence (DNA): TGCAGCGTTGAGCCTGGGACAGCCGGCTACACCTTC. Amino acid sequence: CSVEPGTAGYTF. The chain employs TRBV29-1 and TRBJ1-2, with TRBD1 matching over 7 bases. This CDR3 has 12 residues. The germline V gene has CDR1 SQVTM and CDR2 ANQGSEA. With V trimmed by 3 bases and J by 8 bases, 6 bases remained unmatched.

This chain uses TRBV20-1 with TRBJ1-1; D is uncertain. The V gene lost 6 bases and the J gene lost 3 bases, with 11 bases spanning the gap. There are 12 residues in the CDR3. Germline assignment: CDR1 DFQATT and CDR2 SNEGSKA (reference sequence). The CDR3 loop is CSATPVDTEAFF. The CDR3 nucleotides read TGCAGTGCCACTCCGGTGGACACTGAAGCTTTCTTT.

With regard to this clonotype: This may come from a read error, since a much larger clone is one base off. The genes are TRBV5-1 and TRBJ2-2, with D tentatively TRBD1 or TRBD2 (6 bases each). Germline V gene data show CDR1 as SGHRS and CDR2 as YFSETQ. The CDR3 runs 16 residues. CDR3 in DNA: TGCCCCAGCAGCTTGACACCGGGGGCAGTCGCCGGGGAGCTGTTTTTT. This gives the protein CPSSLTPGAVAGELFF. The full variable domain, rest sourced from reference TRBV5-1 and TRBJ2-2, is KAGVTQTPRYLIKTRGQQVTLSCSPISGHRSVSWYQQTPGQGLQFLFEYFSETQRNKGNFPGRFSGRQFSNSRSEMNVSTLELGDSALYLCPSSLTPGAVAGELFFGEGSRLTVL.

This clonotype was counted many times. This chain links TRBV29-1 with TRBJ1-5; a weak D match, TRBD1 (6 bases). The CDR3 extends over 14 amino acids. CDR1 is SQVTM, CDR2 ANQGSEA, per germline. V gave up 4 bases and J gave up 2 bases, with 12 bases separating them. The CDR3 spells CSVAQGGGNQPQHF. The CDR3 DNA sequence: TGCAGCGTTGCACAGGGTGGTGGCAATCAGCCCCAGCATTTT.

Worth noting for this clonotype: A much bigger clone sits one base away, suggesting this may be a read error. The chain links TRBV7-9 to TRBJ2-7; TRBD1 is a possible D gene (5 bases). The V gene's germline CDR1 is SEHNR and CDR2 FQNEAQ (reference sequence). Trimming left V 3 bases short and J 1 base short, with 7 bases between. CDR3 length: 13 residues. The CDR3 nucleotides read TGTGCCAGCAGCTTCGACAGTTCCTACGAGCAGTACTTC. It yields the protein CASSFDSSYEQYF.

This clonotype was observed many times. The rearrangement links TRBV27 to TRBJ2-1; TRBD1 is a possible D gene (6 bases). Trimming shortened V by 6 bases and J by 6 bases, and 18 bases separated the two germline ends. The CDR3 is 15 amino acids. The germline V gene has CDR1 MNHEY and CDR2 SMNVEV (reference sequence). CDR3 DNA sequence: TGTGCCAGCAGCCGGGACATACTACGCGGCAATGAGCAGTTCTTC. Protein: CASSRDILRGNEQFF.

This clonotype was picked up many times. The rearrangement uses TRBV29-1 and TRBJ2-3; D might be TRBD2 (6 bases). This CDR3 is built from 16 residues. Per the germline V gene, CDR1 is SQVTM and CDR2 is ANQGSEA. Trimming removed 0 bases from V and 2 bases from J, with 15 bases in between. In nucleotides, the CDR3 is TGCAGCGTTGAAGAGTTGAACGGGGGAAACACAGATACGCAGTATTTT. Its translation is CSVEELNGGNTDTQYF.

This clonotype showed up many times. This rearrangement joins TRBV7-9 to TRBJ2-1; 7 nucleotides match TRBD2. J gave up 4 bases and V 5 bases, and 14 bases lay outside the gene matches. The CDR3 totals 17 residues. Germline CDR1 and CDR2: SEHNR and FQNEAQ (reference sequence). The CDR3 region has the DNA TGTGCCAGCAGCGGAACTAGCGAACACAGATCATACAATGAGCAGTTCTTC. Its protein is CASSGTSEHRSYNEQFF.

This sequence joins TRBV20-1 and TRBJ2-3, with TRBD2 matching 8 bases. The CDR3 is 16 residues long. CDR1 is DFQATT and CDR2 is SNEGSKA in the germline V gene (reference sequence). J gave up 3 bases and V 0 bases, and 8 bases lay outside the gene matches. The CDR3 here is CSARDYWRGETDTQYF. The CDR3 coding sequence is TGCAGTGCTAGAGATTACTGGCGGGGGGAGACAGATACGCAGTATTTT.

CDR3 sequence: CSARVPGQGVLNSPLHF. In nucleotides, the CDR3 is TGCAGTGCTAGAGTACCGGGACAGGGGGTGTTAAATTCACCCCTCCACTTT. The V and J genes are TRBV20-1 and TRBJ1-6; 11 bases align to TRBD1. Germline CDR1 DFQATT, CDR2 SNEGSKA (reference sequence). Trimming took 1 base from V and 7 from J; bases not matched to a gene: 9. CDR3 size: 17 residues.

This clonotype was seen ten or more times. The CDR3 here is CASSLTGMPLTPSYGYTF. In DNA form, the CDR3 reads TGCGCCAGCAGCTTGACAGGGATGCCGCTTACACCGAGCTATGGCTACACCTTC. V and J are TRBV5-1 and TRBJ1-2; perhaps TRBD1 as D (6 bases). Trimming cost V 1 base and J 4 bases, with 23 bases left between them. Germline-derived CDR1 and CDR2 are SGHRS and YFSETQ. The CDR3 is made up of 18 amino acids.

The chain recombines TRBV20-1 with TRBJ2-3; D is unresolved. Trimming removed 5 bases at V and 1 base at J, with 13 bases between. The CDR3 spans 14 residues. The germline V gene has CDR1 DFQATT and CDR2 SNEGSKA (reference sequence). CDR3 residues: CSALGKGGTDTQYF. The CDR3 DNA follows: TGCAGTGCTCTAGGGAAAGGAGGCACAGATACGCAGTATTTT.

The sample holds many counts of this clonotype. The rearrangement joins TRBV12-3 or TRBV12-4 to TRBJ2-5; 11 bases align to TRBD1. The CDR3 has 16 amino acids. The V segment lost 6 bases and the J segment 5 bases; nucleotides outside the gene matches: 11. CDR3 in amino acids: CASSPPGQGAGETQYF. CDR3 coding DNA: TGTGCCAGCAGCCCCCCCGGACAGGGGGCTGGCGAGACCCAGTACTTC.

This chain joins TRBV5-1 and TRBJ2-3, with 13 bases lining up with TRBD2. The CDR3 is made up of 17 amino acids. The V and J ends lost 4 bases and 0 bases, in that order; junction bases with no gene match: 5. Germline V lookup: CDR1 SGHRS, CDR2 YFSETQ. Here the CDR3 reads CASSTGTSGKSTDTQYF. The CDR3 nucleotides are TGCGCCAGCAGCACCGGGACTAGCGGGAAAAGCACAGATACGCAGTATTTT.

The V and J genes are TRBV5-6 and TRBJ2-1, with D maybe TRBD1 (6 bases). With 0 bases removed from V and 7 bases from J, the gap between germline ends came to 14 bases. CDR1 SGHDT and CDR2 YYEEEE come from the germline V gene. The CDR3 loop spans 15 amino acids. This CDR3 is CASSLVFQGKNEQFF. In nucleotides, the CDR3 is TGTGCCAGCAGCTTGGTATTTCAGGGGAAGAATGAGCAGTTCTTC.

This clonotype was picked up a small number of times. The CDR3 spells CSARDWGTAYNEQFF. CDR3 DNA: TGCAGTGCTAGAGATTGGGGTACTGCCTACAATGAGCAGTTCTTC. The chain employs TRBV20-1 and TRBJ2-1, with D unresolved. The CDR3 totals 15 residues. V lost 0 bases and J lost 2, with 11 bases in between. Germline CDR1 DFQATT, CDR2 SNEGSKA (reference sequence).

This clonotype showed up many times. The chain recombines TRBV20-1 with TRBJ2-1; 12 positions agree with TRBD2. The CDR3 extends over 16 amino acids. With V trimmed by 6 bases and J by 7 bases, 13 bases remained unmatched. Germline CDR1 is DFQATT and CDR2 is SNEGSKA (reference sequence). This CDR3 reads CSASGLAGGPLNEQFF. Here the CDR3 DNA reads TGCAGTGCCTCAGGCCTAGCGGGAGGGCCCCTAAATGAGCAGTTCTTC.

In this sample, this clonotype turned up a few times. The rearrangement joins TRBV20-1 to TRBJ2-2; possible D gene TRBD2, 6 bases. The V gene lost 1 base and the J gene lost 4 bases, with 13 bases spanning the gap. The CDR3 has 15 amino acids. Germline CDR1 and CDR2: DFQATT and SNEGSKA (reference sequence). The CDR3 coding sequence is TGCAGTGCTAGAGGGGACCTAGCGACCACCGGGGAGCTGTTTTTT. This codes for CSARGDLATTGELFF.

In this sample, this clonotype turned up many times. This rearrangement joins TRBV12-3 or TRBV12-4 to TRBJ2-3; the D is unclear. CDR3 size: 15 residues. V was clipped by 3 bases and J by 2 bases, with 12 bases between them. Here the CDR3 DNA reads TGTGCCAGCAGTTTTTCAGAGAGCAACACAGATACGCAGTATTTT. Amino acids: CASSFSESNTDTQYF.

At least ten counts were recorded for this clonotype. The J gene is TRBJ2-7, the V gene TRBV29-1, with 9 bases that match TRBD2. This CDR3 spans 13 amino acids. V shed 2 bases and J 1 base; nucleotides not matched to a gene: 0. In germline, CDR1 is SQVTM, CDR2 ANQGSEA. CDR3 sequence: CSVELAGSYEQYF. The DNA for the CDR3 is TGCAGCGTTGAACTAGCGGGATCCTACGAGCAGTACTTC.

J is TRBJ2-7 and V is TRBV18, with unresolved D. CDR3 length equals 14 residues. Germline assignment: CDR1 KGHSH and CDR2 LQKENI. V shed 3 bases and J shed 2 bases, with 11 bases lying between them. The CDR3 region has the DNA TGTGCCAGCTCACCGCCGTCTACCACCTACGAGCAGTACTTC. Translated, it gives CASSPPSTTYEQYF.

This clonotype was seen repeatedly, ten times or more. The chain links TRBV28 to TRBJ2-7, with a possible D match to TRBD2 (5 bases). The V end was cut by 6 bases, the J end by 5 bases, with 11 bases between. The CDR3 has 12 residues. Germline assignment: CDR1 MDHEN and CDR2 SYDVKM. The CDR3 DNA follows: TGTGCCAGCAGGTCAACTAGTAACGAGCAGTACTTC. Amino acids: CASRSTSNEQYF. The entire variable domain, with the rest obtained from reference TRBV28 and TRBJ2-7, is as follows: DVKVTQSSRYLVKRTGEKVFLECVQDMDHENMFWYRQDPGLGLRLIYFSYDVKMKEKGDIPEGYSVSREKKERFSLILESASTNQTSMYLCASRSTSNEQYFGPGTRLTVT.

V and J are TRBV20-1 and TRBJ2-1, with 8 bases fitting TRBD2. The CDR3 is 14 amino acids. The germline V gene encodes CDR1 DFQATT and CDR2 SNEGSKA (reference sequence). The trim removed 2 bases at V and 7 bases at J, leaving 7 bases unmatched. This CDR3 is CSARKASGLNEQFF. In nucleotides, the CDR3 is TGCAGTGCTAGAAAGGCTAGCGGGCTGAATGAGCAGTTCTTC.

The V gene is TRBV2, the J gene TRBJ2-1, with a tentative D call TRBD2 (6 bases). Germline V gene lookup returns CDR1 SNHLY and CDR2 FYNNEI. V shed 0 bases and J shed 9 bases, with 15 bases lying between them. CDR3 length equals 15 residues. This CDR3 is CASSEAGGLVIEQFF. Written as DNA, the CDR3 is TGTGCCAGCAGTGAAGCGGGGGGTCTGGTCATTGAGCAGTTCTTC. Drawing the rest from reference TRBV2 and TRBJ2-1, the complete variable domain is EPEVTQTPSHQVTQMGQEVILRCVPISNHLYFYWYRQILGQKVEFLVSFYNNEISEKSEIFDDQFSVERPDGSNFTLKIRSTKLEDSAMYFCASSEAGGLVIEQFFGPGTRLTVL.